These 22 T cell receptor beta chains originate from one sample sequenced in a study of blood T cell repertoires in COVID-19. Repertoires were generated with immunoSEQ multiplex PCR, while TCRdb's copy carries only in-frame clones and drops some. The sample lists fewer than 65,000 clones; 75% to 90% were seen once. The sample consisted of peripheral blood. These receptors were taken from a woman aged 60-75 years with COVID-19, enrolled during active disease.

This chain links TRBV24-1 with TRBJ1-2, with 10 bases matching TRBD1. Germline CDR1 and CDR2: KGHDR and SFDVKD. The CDR3 runs 15 residues. V gave up 2 bases and J gave up 8 bases; unmatched junction bases: 7. The CDR3 protein is CATSDSRTGGLGYTF. As DNA, the CDR3 is TGTGCCACCAGTGATTCCCGGACAGGGGGATTGGGCTACACCTTC.

This clone was detected only a few times. CDR3 sequence: CASSITGDANYGYTF. The CDR3, as DNA: TGTGCCAGTAGTATTACAGGGGATGCTAACTATGGCTACACCTTC. The genes are TRBV19 and TRBJ1-2; 7 nucleotides match TRBD1. CDR3 length: 15 amino acids. Germline CDR1 is LNHDA and CDR2 is SQIVND (reference sequence). V lost 3 bases, J lost 0 bases, and 4 bases stayed unmatched.

This chain links TRBV30 with TRBJ1-1; weak D call: TRBD1 (6 bases). The CDR3 runs 13 residues. Germline V CDR1 and CDR2: GTSNPN, SVGIG (reference sequence). V was trimmed by 2 bases and J by 3 bases, leaving 10 bases between them. The CDR3 protein is CAWSWGRDTEAFF. DNA of the CDR3: TGTGCCTGGAGTTGGGGGCGGGACACTGAAGCTTTCTTT.

The chain combines TRBV3-1 (or the pseudogene TRBV3-2) with TRBJ2-7; D uncertain. CDR1 and CDR2 from the germline V gene are LGHDT and YNNKEL (reference sequence). The CDR3 extends over 14 amino acids. The V gene lost 1 base and the J gene lost 4 bases, with 11 bases spanning the gap. The CDR3 coding sequence is TGTGCCAGCAGCCAAGGTCCGCTATCTTACGAGCAGTACTTC. It is translated as CASSQGPLSYEQYF.

V and J are TRBV7-9 and TRBJ2-1, with D perhaps matching TRBD2 (6 bases). Trimming removed 5 bases at V and 8 bases at J, with 19 bases between. CDR1 SEHNR and CDR2 FQNEAQ come from the germline V gene (reference sequence). The CDR3 has 15 residues. The CDR3 here is CASSPRLGTFDEQFF. CDR3 in DNA: TGTGCCAGCAGCCCCCGACTAGGTACATTCGATGAGCAGTTCTTC.

CDR3 in amino acids: CASSPRDSAYEQYF. CDR3 DNA sequence: TGTGCCAGCAGCCCCCGGGACTCTGCCTACGAGCAGTACTTC. V and J are TRBV7-8 and TRBJ2-7, with a tentative D call TRBD2 (6 bases). V was clipped by 5 bases and J by 2 bases, with 13 bases between them. CDR1 is SGHVS, CDR2 FQNEAQ, per germline. CDR3 length: 14 amino acids.

To note about this clone: One end of the junction varies from germline; a read error may be responsible. The chain recombines TRBV4-1 with TRBJ1-1; 11 positions match TRBD1. The germline V gene has CDR1 MGHRA and CDR2 YSYEKL. This CDR3 spans 15 amino acids. The CDR3 DNA reads as TGCGCCAGCAGACAAGGACAGGGGGCAAACACTGAAGCTTTCTTT. It translates to CASRQGQGANTEAFF.

The chain has TRBV29-1 and TRBJ2-7; D is perhaps TRBD1 (6 bases). This CDR3 has 13 amino acids. The V end lost 4 bases, the J end lost 2 bases, and 12 bases lay between the germline ends. Germline-derived CDR1 and CDR2 are SQVTM and ANQGSEA. CDR3 sequence (DNA): TGCAGCGTTGTCGAACAGGGCGCCTACGAGCAGTACTTC. It is translated as CSVVEQGAYEQYF.

The V gene is TRBV7-9, the J gene TRBJ1-3; 12 bases match TRBD1. The CDR3 length is 15 residues. From germline, CDR1 is SEHNR and CDR2 FQNEAQ (reference sequence). V was pared by 7 bases and J by 4 bases, with 5 bases of the junction left unmatched. The CDR3 loop is CASIGTGGYGNTIYF. DNA for the CDR3: TGTGCCAGCATTGGGACAGGGGGCTACGGAAACACCATATATTTT.

V and J are TRBV9 and TRBJ2-7; 12 bases match TRBD1. The CDR3 runs 15 residues. Germline V gives CDR1 SGDLS, CDR2 YYNGEE. The V gene end was trimmed by 0 bases and the J gene end by 6 bases; junction bases not matched to a gene: 4. CDR3 protein: CASSVEGTGGFEQYF. In DNA, the CDR3 is TGTGCCAGCAGCGTAGAGGGGACAGGGGGCTTCGAGCAGTACTTC.

The J gene is TRBJ2-5, the V gene TRBV11-2; TRBD2 matches at 12 bases. There are 15 residues in the CDR3. V lost 6 bases to trimming and J lost 5 bases; unmatched junction nucleotides: 7. Germline V gene data show CDR1 as SGHAT and CDR2 as FQNNGV. CDR3 amino acids: CASRLTSGRGETQYF. CDR3 in DNA: TGTGCCAGCAGATTGACTAGCGGGAGAGGGGAGACCCAGTACTTC.

The chain has TRBV14 and TRBJ2-7; 8 nucleotides line up with TRBD2. CDR1 and CDR2 (germline): SGHDN, FVKESK. The CDR3 runs to 15 residues. V trimming: 4 bases; J trimming: 4 bases; junction bases outside the gene matches: 9. DNA for the CDR3: TGTGCCAGCAGCCCTAGCCTGGCGGGGGGTTACGAGCAGTACTTC. It codes for CASSPSLAGGYEQYF.

V gene TRBV7-2 combines with J gene TRBJ2-1; tentative D call: TRBD1 (6 bases). The CDR3 covers 14 residues. Per germline, CDR1 SGHTA and CDR2 FQGNSA. Deletions cut 3 bases from V and 4 bases from J, with 10 bases between. CDR3 bases: TGTGCCAGCAGCTTGACGACAGGTTACAATGAGCAGTTCTTC. This gives the protein CASSLTTGYNEQFF.

This chain links TRBV20-1 with TRBJ1-1; perhaps TRBD1 as D (5 bases). V was trimmed by 3 bases and J by 0 bases, leaving 11 bases between them. The CDR3 contains 14 residues. Germline V gives CDR1 DFQATT, CDR2 SNEGSKA (reference sequence). CDR3 in DNA: TGCAGTGCTAGTTTCGCAGGGCTGAACACTGAAGCTTTCTTT. Its protein is CSASFAGLNTEAFF.

The chain uses TRBV20-1 and TRBJ2-7; 8 bases agree with TRBD2. This CDR3 has 11 amino acids. CDR1 is DFQATT and CDR2 is SNEGSKA in the germline V gene (reference sequence). V dropped 6 bases and J dropped 6; count of bases not matched to a gene: 4. CDR3 region: CSAAGAAEQYF. CDR3 bases: TGCAGTGCAGCGGGAGCGGCCGAGCAGTACTTC.

The chain couples TRBV30 to TRBJ1-5; no firm D call. Germline-derived CDR1 and CDR2 are GTSNPN and SVGIG (reference sequence). V lost 2 bases and J 5 bases, leaving 10 bases between the germline ends. This CDR3 region has 13 residues. The CDR3 bases are TGTGCCTGGAGTTACGGGGTACATCAGCCCCAGCATTTT. Translation: CAWSYGVHQPQHF. Full variable domain (remainder filled in from reference TRBV30 and TRBJ1-5): SQTIHQWPATLVQPVGSPLSLECTVEGTSNPNLYWYRQAAGRGLQLLFYSVGIGQISSEVPQNLSASRPQDRQFILSSKKLLLSDSGFYLCAWSYGVHQPQHFGDGTRLSIL.

The chain joins TRBV9 to TRBJ1-2, with 7 positions matching TRBD1. The CDR3 covers 18 residues. J gave up 2 bases and V 0 bases, and 13 bases lay outside the gene matches. Germline-derived CDR1 and CDR2 are SGDLS and YYNGEE. Here the CDR3 reads CASSVGFGIRGENYGYTF. In nucleotides, the CDR3 is TGTGCCAGCAGCGTAGGGTTTGGGATCAGGGGGGAAAACTATGGCTACACCTTC.

The rearrangement links TRBV3-1 (or the pseudogene TRBV3-2) to TRBJ2-2, with 9 nucleotides matching TRBD2. The CDR3 has 18 amino acids. CDR1 LGHDT and CDR2 YNNKEL come from the germline V gene (reference sequence). The V gene end was trimmed by 3 bases and the J gene end by 0 bases; junction bases not matched to a gene: 8. Written as DNA, the CDR3 is TGTGCCAGCAGCCAGGAAAATAGCGGGAGAGCGAACACCGGGGAGCTGTTTTTT. This gives the protein CASSQENSGRANTGELFF.

The chain recombines TRBV7-2 with TRBJ2-7, with 12 bases fitting TRBD2. The germline V gene has CDR1 SGHTA and CDR2 FQGNSA. The CDR3 has 18 amino acids. V was clipped by 0 bases and J by 3 bases; unmatched bases: 9. The CDR3 loop reads CASSLAVASGRAYYEQYF. The CDR3 nucleotides read TGTGCCAGCAGCTTAGCAGTGGCTAGCGGGAGGGCCTACTACGAGCAGTACTTC.

Points on this clone: This CDR3 is also generated by other DNA sequences in the sample. The chain is built from TRBV18 and TRBJ1-1; D is uncertain. This CDR3 spans 14 amino acids. The germline V gene encodes CDR1 KGHSH and CDR2 LQKENI. Trimming removed 1 base at V and 2 bases at J, with 8 bases between. The CDR3, as DNA: TGTGCCAGCTCACCACAGGGAGCTAACACTGAAGCTTTCTTT. Residues: CASSPQGANTEAFF.

The CDR3, as DNA: TGCAGCGTTGCGGGACAGGGGGCTTACGAGCAGTACTTC. Amino acid sequence: CSVAGQGAYEQYF. V is TRBV29-1 and J is TRBJ2-7, with 12 bases aligning to TRBD1. Germline CDR1 is SQVTM and CDR2 is ANQGSEA. The J segment lost 4 bases and the V segment lost 4 bases, leaving 2 bases of the junction unmatched. The CDR3 sequence is 13 residues long.

This clone was detected many times. J is TRBJ2-1 and V is TRBV2; 12 bases line up with TRBD2. CDR1 and CDR2 from the germline V gene are SNHLY and FYNNEI. The CDR3 length is 13 residues. The trim removed 8 bases at V and 7 bases at J, leaving 3 bases unmatched. Here the CDR3 reads CASLGTSGNEQFF. Here the CDR3 DNA reads TGTGCCAGCCTCGGGACTAGCGGGAATGAGCAGTTCTTC.